This TCR beta chain was captured in a study of blood T cells in healthy people across ages. Deletions cut 6 bases from V and 0 bases from J, with 16 bases between. Germline assignment: CDR1 DFQATT and CDR2 SNEGSKA (reference sequence). CDR3 length: 15 amino acids. A second PCR, run for roughly 7 to 12 cycles, used a sample-barcoded 5' primer plus a J-beta primer mix. TCRdb called the 5' RACE reads again in MiXCR, with one record for every CDR3 protein. The sample has about a million distinct CDR3 sequences; 45% to 60% are singletons. The chain is built from TRBV20-1 and TRBJ2-3; D is perhaps TRBD1 or TRBD2 (5 bases each). The sequenced sample consisted of blood. This TCR derives from a woman aged 60 to 75 in good health. CDR3: CSAPGGTFSTDTQYF. CDR3 sequence (DNA): TGCAGTGCCCCCGGTGGGACGTTTAGCACAGATACGCAGTATTTT.